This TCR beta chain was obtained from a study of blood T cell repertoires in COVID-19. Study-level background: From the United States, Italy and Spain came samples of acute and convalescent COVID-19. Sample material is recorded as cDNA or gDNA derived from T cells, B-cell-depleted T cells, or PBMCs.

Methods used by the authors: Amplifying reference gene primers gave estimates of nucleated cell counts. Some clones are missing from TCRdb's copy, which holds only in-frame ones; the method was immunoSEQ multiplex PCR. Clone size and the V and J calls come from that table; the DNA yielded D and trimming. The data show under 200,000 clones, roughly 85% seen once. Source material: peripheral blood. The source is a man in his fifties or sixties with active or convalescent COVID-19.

The CDR3 sequence is CASSRQGFETQYF. In DNA, the CDR3 is TGTGCCAGCAGCAGACAGGGGTTCGAGACCCAGTACTTC. The chain links TRBV9 to TRBJ2-5; TRBD1 matches at 8 bases. Losses at the gene ends were 4 bases for V and 5 bases for J; bases not matched to a gene: 4. The CDR3 spans 13 residues. Germline lookup yields CDR1 SGDLS and CDR2 YYNGEE.